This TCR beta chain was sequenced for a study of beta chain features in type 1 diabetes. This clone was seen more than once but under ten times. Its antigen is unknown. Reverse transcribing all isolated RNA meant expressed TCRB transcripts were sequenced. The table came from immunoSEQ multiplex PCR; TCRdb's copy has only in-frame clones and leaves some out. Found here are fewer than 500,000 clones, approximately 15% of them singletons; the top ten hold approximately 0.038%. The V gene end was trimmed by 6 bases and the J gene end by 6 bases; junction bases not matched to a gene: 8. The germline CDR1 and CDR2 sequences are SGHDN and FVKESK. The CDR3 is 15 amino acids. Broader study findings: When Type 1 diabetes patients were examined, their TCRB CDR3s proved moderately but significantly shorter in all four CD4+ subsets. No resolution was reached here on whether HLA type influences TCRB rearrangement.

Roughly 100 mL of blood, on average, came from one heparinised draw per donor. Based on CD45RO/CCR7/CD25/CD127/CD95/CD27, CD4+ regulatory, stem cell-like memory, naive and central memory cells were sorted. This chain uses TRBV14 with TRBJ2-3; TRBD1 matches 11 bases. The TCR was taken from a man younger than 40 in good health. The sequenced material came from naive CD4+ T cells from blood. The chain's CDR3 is CASSRDRGYADTQYF. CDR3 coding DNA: TGTGCCAGCAGTCGGGACAGGGGGTACGCGGATACGCAGTATTTT.